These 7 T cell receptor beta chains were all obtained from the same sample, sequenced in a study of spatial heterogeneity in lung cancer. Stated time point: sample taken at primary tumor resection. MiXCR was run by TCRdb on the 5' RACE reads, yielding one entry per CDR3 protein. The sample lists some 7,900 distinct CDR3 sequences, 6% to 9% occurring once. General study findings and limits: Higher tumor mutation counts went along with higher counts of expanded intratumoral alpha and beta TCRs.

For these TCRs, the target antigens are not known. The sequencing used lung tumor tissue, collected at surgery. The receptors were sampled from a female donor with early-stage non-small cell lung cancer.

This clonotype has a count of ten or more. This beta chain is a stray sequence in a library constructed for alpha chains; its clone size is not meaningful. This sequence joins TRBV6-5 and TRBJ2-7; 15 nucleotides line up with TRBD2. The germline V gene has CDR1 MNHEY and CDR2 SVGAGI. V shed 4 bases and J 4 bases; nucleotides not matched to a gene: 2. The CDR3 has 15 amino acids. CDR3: CASSWGLAGGYEQYF. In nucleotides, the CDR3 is TGTGCCAGCAGTTGGGGACTAGCGGGAGGTTACGAGCAGTACTTC.

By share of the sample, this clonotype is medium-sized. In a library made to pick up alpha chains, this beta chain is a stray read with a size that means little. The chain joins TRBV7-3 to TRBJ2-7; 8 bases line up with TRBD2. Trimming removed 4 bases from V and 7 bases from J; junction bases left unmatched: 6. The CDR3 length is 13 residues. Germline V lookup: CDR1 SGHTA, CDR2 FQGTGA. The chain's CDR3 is CASSSGLEQEQYF. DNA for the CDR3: TGTGCCAGCAGCTCGGGACTAGAGCAAGAGCAGTACTTC.

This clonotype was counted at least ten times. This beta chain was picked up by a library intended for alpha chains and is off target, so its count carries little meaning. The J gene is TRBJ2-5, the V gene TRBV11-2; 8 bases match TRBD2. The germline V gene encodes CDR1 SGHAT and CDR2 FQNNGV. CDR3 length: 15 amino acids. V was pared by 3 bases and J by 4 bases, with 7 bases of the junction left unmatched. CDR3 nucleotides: TGTGCCAGCAGCTTTACTAGCGGAGATAGAGAGACCCAGTACTTC. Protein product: CASSFTSGDRETQYF. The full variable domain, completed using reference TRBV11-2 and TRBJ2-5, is EAGVAQSPRYKIIEKRQSVAFWCNPISGHATLYWYQQILGQGPKLLIQFQNNGVVDDSQLPKDRFSAERLKGVDSTLKIQPAKLEDSAVYLCASSFTSGDRETQYFGPGTRLLVL.

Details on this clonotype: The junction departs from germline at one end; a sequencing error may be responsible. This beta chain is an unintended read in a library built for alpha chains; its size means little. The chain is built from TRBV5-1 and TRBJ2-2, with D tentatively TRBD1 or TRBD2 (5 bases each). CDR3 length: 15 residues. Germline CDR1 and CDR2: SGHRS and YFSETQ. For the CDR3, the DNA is TGCGCTAGCAGGTTGGGGGTGCAAAACACCGGGGAGCTGTTTTTT. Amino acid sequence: CASRLGVQNTGELFF.

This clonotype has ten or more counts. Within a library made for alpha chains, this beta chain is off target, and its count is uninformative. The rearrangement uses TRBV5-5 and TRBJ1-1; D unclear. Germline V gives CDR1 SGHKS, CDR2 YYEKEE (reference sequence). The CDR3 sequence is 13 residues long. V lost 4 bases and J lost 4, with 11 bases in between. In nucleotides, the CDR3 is TGTGCCAGCAGCCCCAACGTGGGCACTGAAGCTTTCTTT. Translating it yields CASSPNVGTEAFF.

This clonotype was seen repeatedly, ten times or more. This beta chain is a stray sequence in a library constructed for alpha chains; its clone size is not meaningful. The CDR3 DNA reads TGCAGTGCTACCTTAGCGGAGAGCTCCTACAATGAGCAGTTCTTC. This encodes CSATLAESSYNEQFF. The gene calls are TRBV20-1 and TRBJ2-1, with a tentative D call TRBD2 (6 bases). V lost 4 bases and J 0 bases, leaving 13 bases between the germline ends. CDR3 length: 15 residues. Germline CDR1 reads DFQATT; CDR2 reads SNEGSKA (reference sequence).

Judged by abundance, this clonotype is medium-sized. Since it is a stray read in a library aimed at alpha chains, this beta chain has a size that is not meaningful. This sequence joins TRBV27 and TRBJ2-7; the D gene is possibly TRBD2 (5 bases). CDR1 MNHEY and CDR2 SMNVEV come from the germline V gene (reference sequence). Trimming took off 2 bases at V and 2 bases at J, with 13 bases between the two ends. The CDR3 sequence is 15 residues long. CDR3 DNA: TGTGCCAGCAGTTTAAGACCAGCGGAAACCTACGAGCAGTACTTC. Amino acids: CASSLRPAETYEQYF.